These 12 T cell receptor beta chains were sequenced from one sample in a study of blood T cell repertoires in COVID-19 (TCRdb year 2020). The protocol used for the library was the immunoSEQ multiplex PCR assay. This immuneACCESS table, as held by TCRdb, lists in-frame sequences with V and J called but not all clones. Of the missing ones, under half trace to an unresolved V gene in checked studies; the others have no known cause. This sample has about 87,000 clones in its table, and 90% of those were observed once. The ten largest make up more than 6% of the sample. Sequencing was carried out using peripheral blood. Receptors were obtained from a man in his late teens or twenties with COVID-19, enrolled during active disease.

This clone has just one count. CDR3 loop: CASSTPLTGVLSGYTF. The CDR3, as DNA: TGTGCCAGTAGTACCCCACTGACAGGAGTCCTGAGTGGCTACACCTTC. The V gene is TRBV19, the J gene TRBJ1-2, with D maybe TRBD1 (6 bases). V dropped 4 bases and J dropped 7 bases, with 22 bases sitting between them. Germline V gives CDR1 LNHDA, CDR2 SQIVND (reference sequence). CDR3 length: 16 amino acids.

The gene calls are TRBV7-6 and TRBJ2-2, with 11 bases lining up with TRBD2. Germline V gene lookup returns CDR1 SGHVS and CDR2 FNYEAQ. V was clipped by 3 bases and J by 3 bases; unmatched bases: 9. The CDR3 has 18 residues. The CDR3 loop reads CASSLVLSGRVDTGELFF. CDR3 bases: TGTGCCAGCAGCTTGGTACTTAGCGGGAGGGTTGACACCGGGGAGCTGTTTTTT.

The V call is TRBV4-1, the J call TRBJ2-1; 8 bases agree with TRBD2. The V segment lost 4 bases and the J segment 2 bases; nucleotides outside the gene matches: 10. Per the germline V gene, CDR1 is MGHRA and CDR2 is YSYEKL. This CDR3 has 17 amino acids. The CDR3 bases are TGCGCCAGCAGCCGCAGCGGGAGTGGGTTGGCCTACAATGAGCAGTTCTTC. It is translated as CASSRSGSGLAYNEQFF.

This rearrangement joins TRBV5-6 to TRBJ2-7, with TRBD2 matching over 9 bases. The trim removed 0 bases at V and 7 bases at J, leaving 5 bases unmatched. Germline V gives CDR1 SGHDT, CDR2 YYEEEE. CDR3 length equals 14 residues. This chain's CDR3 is CASSLAGTSREQYF. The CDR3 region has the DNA TGTGCCAGCAGCTTGGCCGGGACTAGCAGGGAGCAGTACTTC.

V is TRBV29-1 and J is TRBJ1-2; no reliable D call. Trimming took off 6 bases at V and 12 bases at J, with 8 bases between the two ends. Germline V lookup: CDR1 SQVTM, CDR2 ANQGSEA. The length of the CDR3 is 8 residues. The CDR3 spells CSVARDTF. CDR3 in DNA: TGCAGCGTCGCCCGAGACACCTTC.

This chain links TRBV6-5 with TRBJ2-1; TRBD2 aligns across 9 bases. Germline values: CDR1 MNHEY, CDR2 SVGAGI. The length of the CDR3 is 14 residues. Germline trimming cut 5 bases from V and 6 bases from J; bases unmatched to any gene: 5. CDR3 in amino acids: CASSPSGTTNEQFF. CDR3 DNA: TGTGCCAGCAGTCCTAGCGGGACCACCAATGAGCAGTTCTTC.

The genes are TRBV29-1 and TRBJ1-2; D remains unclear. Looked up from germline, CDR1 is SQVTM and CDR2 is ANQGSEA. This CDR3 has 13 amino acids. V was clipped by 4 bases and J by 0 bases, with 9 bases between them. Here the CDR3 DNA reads TGCAGCGTTGTTACGGCGGCTAACTATGGCTACACCTTC. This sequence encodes CSVVTAANYGYTF.

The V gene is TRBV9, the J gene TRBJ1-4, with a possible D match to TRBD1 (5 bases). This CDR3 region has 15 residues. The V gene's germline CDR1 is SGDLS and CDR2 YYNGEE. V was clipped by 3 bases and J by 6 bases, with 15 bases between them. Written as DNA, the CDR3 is TGTGCCAGCAGCGAAGGAGAAGGGGCTTATGAAAAACTGTTTTTT. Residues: CASSEGEGAYEKLFF. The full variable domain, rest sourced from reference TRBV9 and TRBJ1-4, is DSGVTQTPKHLITATGQRVTLRCSPRSGDLSVYWYQQSLDQGLQFLIQYYNGEERAKGNILERFSAQQFPDLHSELNLSSLELGDSALYFCASSEGEGAYEKLFFGSGTQLSVL.

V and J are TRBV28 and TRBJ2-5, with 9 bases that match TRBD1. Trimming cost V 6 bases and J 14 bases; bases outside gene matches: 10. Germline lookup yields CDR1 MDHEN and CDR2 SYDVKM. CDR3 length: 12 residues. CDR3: CASSRPPGQGYF. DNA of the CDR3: TGTGCCAGCAGCCGGCCTCCGGGACAGGGTTACTTC.

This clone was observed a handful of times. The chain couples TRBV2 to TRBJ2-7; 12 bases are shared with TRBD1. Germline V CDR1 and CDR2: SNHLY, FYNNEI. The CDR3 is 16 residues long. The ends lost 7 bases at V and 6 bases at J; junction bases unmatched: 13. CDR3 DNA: TGTGCCAGCATCTACGAACCGGGACAGGGGGCGTTCGAGCAGTACTTC. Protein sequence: CASIYEPGQGAFEQYF.

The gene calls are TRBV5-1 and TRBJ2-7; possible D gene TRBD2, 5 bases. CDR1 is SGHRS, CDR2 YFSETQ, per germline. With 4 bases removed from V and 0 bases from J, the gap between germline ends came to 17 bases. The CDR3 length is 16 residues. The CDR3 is CASSTGIDGISYEQYF. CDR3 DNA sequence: TGCGCCAGCAGCACGGGCATCGACGGGATCTCCTACGAGCAGTACTTC.

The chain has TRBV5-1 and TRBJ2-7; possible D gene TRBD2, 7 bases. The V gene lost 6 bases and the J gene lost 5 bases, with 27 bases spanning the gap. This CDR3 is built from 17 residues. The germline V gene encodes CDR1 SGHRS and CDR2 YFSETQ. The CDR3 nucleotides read TGCGCCAGCACCCCGGAGGGGAAGGGGGAGGGCCTCCACGAGCAGTACTTC. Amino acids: CASTPEGKGEGLHEQYF. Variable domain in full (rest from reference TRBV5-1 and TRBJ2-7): KAGVTQTPRYLIKTRGQQVTLSCSPISGHRSVSWYQQTPGQGLQFLFEYFSETQRNKGNFPGRFSGRQFSNSRSEMNVSTLELGDSALYLCASTPEGKGEGLHEQYFGPGTRLTVT.